This TCR beta chain was recorded in a study of PD-1 blockade in classical Hodgkin lymphoma. Study-level results: For complete responders, baseline diversity was comparable to that of newly diagnosed patients.

Profiling relied on immunoSEQ multiplex PCR, and the TCRdb table lists in-frame clones only, not all of them. The table records around 19,000 clones, approximately 80% of them present only once. Time point indicated: cycle 4 day 1 (C4D1), after five to seven weeks of nivolumab. Each and every patient relapsed after autologous stem cell transplantation, and patients got differing brentuximab vedotin exposure. Complete response, partial response or progressive disease was each patient's best response. CDR3 size: 15 residues. The V gene lost 0 bases and the J gene lost 4 bases, with 13 bases spanning the gap. Germline values: CDR1 SGHRS, CDR2 YFSETQ. Worth noting for this clone: Its specificity is not known.

The source material was peripheral blood mononuclear cells (PBMCs), sampled before the fourth cycle of nivolumab. This TCR was recovered from a human donor with classical Hodgkin lymphoma. The chain couples TRBV5-1 to TRBJ2-5; D not certain. Written as DNA, the CDR3 is TGCGCCAGCAGCTTGGGTCTCCCGGCGAGAGAGACCCAGTACTTC. Encoded protein: CASSLGLPARETQYF. Together with reference TRBV5-1 and TRBJ2-5, the CDR3 gives the full variable domain: KAGVTQTPRYLIKTRGQQVTLSCSPISGHRSVSWYQQTPGQGLQFLFEYFSETQRNKGNFPGRFSGRQFSNSRSEMNVSTLELGDSALYLCASSLGLPARETQYFGPGTRLLVL.